This T cell receptor beta chain comes out of a study of T cell repertoires in cytomegalovirus infection. The overall study: Through public TCR beta signatures, both CMV infection and matching HLA type were indicated.

TCRdb passed the reads through MiXCR, listing each CDR3 protein once. The sample records approximately 1,000,000 distinct CDR3 sequences, less than 35% being singletons. On this clonotype itself: Its specificity is not known.

This sequence originates from a human donor in good health (CMV status not recorded). Some clones in this sample may be carry-over from other donors' samples. Sequencing was performed on cultured CD8+ T cells from PBMCs, taken from culture after CMV antigen stimulation.

The CDR3: CASSHRTGGDSYNEQFF. CDR3 DNA sequence: TGCGCCAGCAGCCACCGAACAGGGGGCGATTCCTACAATGAGCAGTTCTTC. The chain couples TRBV4-3 to TRBJ2-1, with 9 bases matching TRBD1. V lost 3 bases and J lost 1; bases outside the gene matches: 7. The CDR3 loop spans 17 amino acids. Germline CDR1 reads LGHNA; CDR2 reads YSLEER.